This T cell receptor beta chain was observed in a study of cytomegalovirus exposure and HLA in healthy donors. Findings of the study overall: As a later analysis revealed, the rate of TCR association differed by HLA locus, with DRB1 most and HLA-C fewest.

To note about this clone: What it binds is not known.

The PCR ran on 60 Vbeta and 13 Jbeta primers. Using immunoSEQ multiplex PCR, the repertoire was profiled, and TCRdb retains in-frame clones only, with some absent. The sample gives 90,000 to 150,000 clones, about 78% of which show up once; approximately 8.2% is in the top ten. The V and J ends lost 7 bases and 7 bases, in that order; junction bases with no gene match: 15. The germline V gene has CDR1 SNHLY and CDR2 FYNNEI. This CDR3 has 16 amino acids. This chain connects TRBV2 to TRBJ1-5; 8 nucleotides align to TRBD1. The TCR originated in a woman in her forties in good health and CMV-seropositive. Specimen: PBMCs. This CDR3 is CASTLGAGGSGQPQHF. CDR3 in DNA: TGTGCCAGCACTTTGGGGGCAGGGGGCTCCGGACAGCCCCAGCATTTT.